This T cell receptor (beta chain) is drawn from a study of radiotherapy plus CTLA-4 blockade in lung cancer. Per the germline V gene, CDR1 is LGHNA and CDR2 is YSLEER. V dropped 0 bases and J dropped 6; count of bases not matched to a gene: 13. The CDR3 sequence is 17 residues long. TCRdb's table, derived via immunoSEQ multiplex PCR, lists solely in-frame clones and lacks some. Among about 49,000 clones listed, about 88% were seen once. Sequenced material: peripheral blood, taken from a patient treated with radiotherapy plus ipilimumab. The chain employs TRBV4-3 and TRBJ1-1; 7 positions agree with TRBD1. The receptor was isolated from a human donor with non-small cell lung cancer whose response to radiotherapy plus ipilimumab could not be evaluated. The DNA for the CDR3 is TGCGCCAGCAGCCAAGATCGGGCAGGGGGAAGGGGAGCTGAAGCTTTCTTT. Protein sequence: CASSQDRAGGRGAEAFF.